Listed here are 29 T cell receptor beta chains from one sample, sequenced in a study of blood T cell repertoires in COVID-19. Profiled with immunoSEQ multiplex PCR; TCRdb holds only in-frame clones, not every one. There are over 200,000 clones in the sample; 89% occur only once, and about 5% lies in the top ten. Sequencing was done on a sample of peripheral blood. The receptors originated from a woman between 35 and 50 years old with acute or convalescent COVID-19.

This chain connects TRBV27 to TRBJ1-2; D ambiguous. Trimming stripped 3 bases from V and 5 bases from J, with 13 bases between. CDR1 and CDR2 from the germline V gene are MNHEY and SMNVEV (reference sequence). This CDR3 spans 14 amino acids. This CDR3 is CASSFWSGGYGYTF. Here the CDR3 DNA reads TGTGCCAGCAGTTTCTGGTCGGGTGGGTATGGCTACACCTTC.

There are a few counts of this clone. The V gene is TRBV5-8, the J gene TRBJ2-1; 7 nucleotides agree with TRBD2. The CDR3 totals 14 residues. V gave up 6 bases and J gave up 7 bases; unmatched junction bases: 10. Germline V gene sequence: CDR1 SGHTS, CDR2 YDEGEE. CDR3 DNA sequence: TGTGCCAGCACCCCGAAGGCGGGGGTGAATGAGCAGTTCTTC. Translated, it gives CASTPKAGVNEQFF. The full variable domain, with the rest looked up from reference TRBV5-8 and TRBJ2-1, is EAGVTQSPTHLIKTRGQQATLRCSPISGHTSVYWYQQALGLGLQFLLWYDEGEERNRGNFPPRFSGRQFPNYSSELNVNALELEDSALYLCASTPKAGVNEQFFGPGTRLTVL.

CDR3 sequence reads: CASSRDRGWQPQHF. CDR3 nucleotide sequence: TGTGCCAGCAGCCGGGACAGGGGTTGGCAGCCCCAGCATTTT. The J gene is TRBJ1-5, the V gene TRBV7-2; 10 bases are a match to TRBD1. The CDR3 is 14 residues long. V lost 5 bases and J lost 7; bases outside the gene matches: 5. Germline V lookup: CDR1 SGHTA, CDR2 FQGNSA.

The chain combines TRBV2 with TRBJ2-5; D is uncertain. This CDR3 comprises 12 residues. Germline V gives CDR1 SNHLY, CDR2 FYNNEI. V lost 5 bases, J lost 4 bases, and 8 bases lay in between. The CDR3 coding sequence is TGTGCCAGCAGTAGGAGAGGAGAGACCCAGTACTTC. Encoded protein: CASSRRGETQYF.

This chain uses TRBV2 with TRBJ2-2, with 9 bases lining up with TRBD1. The CDR3 length is 17 residues. The V gene's germline CDR1 is SNHLY and CDR2 FYNNEI. Trimming at V came to 6 bases and at J to 0 bases, leaving 8 bases not matched to a gene. This chain's CDR3 is CASRAGTGIANTGELFF. The CDR3 region has the DNA TGTGCCAGCAGAGCCGGGACAGGGATCGCGAACACCGGGGAGCTGTTTTTT.

This chain uses TRBV6-5 with TRBJ1-1, with 11 bases lining up with TRBD1. The V and J ends lost 6 bases and 6 bases, in that order; junction bases with no gene match: 6. Germline V CDR1 and CDR2: MNHEY, SVGAGI. The CDR3 length is 14 residues. The CDR3 protein is CASRRDRGSSEAFF. Written as DNA, the CDR3 is TGTGCCAGCAGGCGGGACAGGGGGTCTTCTGAAGCTTTCTTT.

The chain carries TRBV11-2 and TRBJ1-1; D is uncertain. V was clipped by 2 bases and J by 8 bases, with 9 bases between them. The CDR3 has 12 residues. Germline assignment: CDR1 SGHAT and CDR2 FQNNGV. The CDR3 protein is CASSLTGREAFF. The DNA for the CDR3 is TGTGCCAGCAGCTTAACGGGGAGGGAAGCTTTCTTT.

The CDR3 DNA sequence: TGTGCCAGCAGCTCTAGCGGCACCGGGGAGCTGTTTTTT. Its translation: CASSSSGTGELFF. J is TRBJ2-2 and V is TRBV7-3; 7 positions match TRBD2. This CDR3 spans 13 amino acids. After removal of 4 bases from V and 4 bases from J, the junction contained 0 bases not matched to a gene. Per germline, CDR1 SGHTA and CDR2 FQGTGA. Filled out from reference TRBV7-3 and TRBJ2-2, the complete variable domain reads GAGVSQTPSNKVTEKGKYVELRCDPISGHTALYWYRQSLGQGPEFLIYFQGTGAADDSGLPNDRFFAVRPEGSVSTLKIQRTERGDSAVYLCASSSSGTGELFFGEGSRLTVL.

J is TRBJ1-3 and V is TRBV21-1; the table names TRBD1, a call not compared with the DNA. TRBV21-1 is designated a pseudogene. This CDR3 has 17 residues. CDR3 in DNA: TGTGCCAGCAGCAAAGGGGCGAAAAGGTTCTCTGGAAACACCATATATTTT. Residues: CASSKGAKRFSGNTIYF.

The J gene is TRBJ2-5, the V gene TRBV10-1; maybe TRBD1 (6 bases). The CDR3 length is 15 residues. V was shortened by 2 bases and J by 5 bases, with 15 bases between the two germline ends. Germline CDR1 and CDR2: WNHNN and SYGVQD (reference sequence). CDR3 DNA sequence: TGCGCCAGCAGTGAGAGGGTCCAGGGGCTGGAGACCCAGTACTTC. Protein product: CASSERVQGLETQYF.

The rearrangement uses TRBV6-1 and TRBJ1-5; unclear D gene. With 2 bases removed from V and 9 bases from J, the gap between germline ends came to 11 bases. Per the germline V gene, CDR1 is MNHNS and CDR2 is SASEGT. The CDR3 runs to 13 residues. The CDR3 sequence is CASSESPSWPQHF. The CDR3 DNA reads as TGTGCCAGCAGTGAATCCCCCAGTTGGCCCCAGCATTTT.

This rearrangement joins TRBV30 to TRBJ2-5; tentatively, D is TRBD1 (6 bases). Germline V gene sequence: CDR1 GTSNPN, CDR2 SVGIG (reference sequence). With 2 bases removed from V and 5 bases from J, the gap between germline ends came to 12 bases. The length of the CDR3 is 13 residues. The CDR3 nucleotides read TGTGCCTGGAGTTCGGACAGCCGGGAGACCCAGTACTTC. It is translated as CAWSSDSRETQYF.

A single count supports this clone. The rearrangement joins TRBV6-1 to TRBJ1-4; D is uncertain. Germline CDR1 is MNHNS and CDR2 is SASEGT. The CDR3 is 17 amino acids. Trimming removed 1 base from V and 0 bases from J, with 12 bases in between. The CDR3 nucleotides are TGTGCCAGCAGTGAAGGTAAACAGCTTGCAACTAATGAAAAACTGTTTTTT. It specifies CASSEGKQLATNEKLFF.

The CDR3 loop is CASSGRLQGSRRGEKLFF. CDR3 nucleotides: TGTGCCAGCAGCGGCCGGTTGCAGGGGTCCAGGCGAGGTGAAAAACTGTTTTTT. The gene calls are TRBV21-1 and TRBJ1-4; the tabulated D call, TRBD1, remains unverified against the DNA. TRBV21-1 is termed a pseudogene. The CDR3 covers 18 residues.

The chain employs TRBV3-1 (or the pseudogene TRBV3-2) and TRBJ2-5; the match to TRBD1 covers 7 bases. Germline CDR1 and CDR2: LGHDT and YNNKEL (reference sequence). Trimming removed 3 bases from V and 2 bases from J; junction bases left unmatched: 6. This CDR3 has 15 residues. CDR3 bases: TGTGCCAGCAGCCATCCGACAGGGCCTCAAGAGACCCAGTACTTC. It yields the protein CASSHPTGPQETQYF.

The chain has TRBV5-1 and TRBJ2-3, with TRBD2 matching over 13 bases. The V gene end was trimmed by 4 bases and the J gene end by 7 bases; junction bases not matched to a gene: 3. Germline CDR1 SGHRS, CDR2 YFSETQ. The CDR3 spans 14 residues. The CDR3 nucleotides are TGCGCCAGCAGCGGGACTAGCGGGGCAAATACGCAGTATTTT. Translating gives CASSGTSGANTQYF.

The chain couples TRBV9 to TRBJ1-1; D ambiguous. The CDR3 covers 13 residues. In germline, CDR1 is SGDLS, CDR2 YYNGEE. Trimming cost V 4 bases and J 5 bases, with 12 bases left between them. The CDR3 spells CASSSSRGTEAFF. The CDR3 DNA reads TGTGCCAGCAGCTCCAGTCGAGGTACTGAAGCTTTCTTT.

The chain combines TRBV14 with TRBJ1-1; 8 bases are shared with TRBD1. Germline CDR1 is SGHDN and CDR2 is FVKESK. CDR3 length: 16 amino acids. Trimming cost V 5 bases and J 1 base; bases outside gene matches: 9. The CDR3 is CASSIHPGQGNTEAFF. For the CDR3, the DNA is TGTGCCAGCAGCATACACCCAGGACAGGGGAACACTGAAGCTTTCTTT.

This chain joins TRBV14 and TRBJ2-5; 15 bases fit TRBD2. Germline loops: CDR1 SGHDN, CDR2 FVKESK. The CDR3 is 18 amino acids. Germline trimming cut 4 bases from V and 0 bases from J; bases unmatched to any gene: 6. CDR3 amino acids: CASSPGTSGGSYQETQYF. CDR3 DNA sequence: TGTGCCAGCAGCCCCGGGACTAGCGGGGGGTCGTACCAAGAGACCCAGTACTTC.

The chain joins TRBV21-1 to TRBJ2-2; TRBD1, the table's D call, was not compared with the DNA. TRBV21-1 is marked as a pseudogene. The length of the CDR3 is 17 residues. This CDR3 reads CASSKALGTGFDGELFF. Written as DNA, the CDR3 is TGTGCCAGCAGCAAAGCGCTGGGGACAGGGTTTGACGGGGAGCTGTTTTTT.

The chain links TRBV7-2 to TRBJ1-1; tentatively, D is TRBD1 (5 bases). V lost 1 base to trimming and J lost 0 bases, with 15 bases between them. Germline values: CDR1 SGHTA, CDR2 FQGNSA. The CDR3 loop spans 17 amino acids. CDR3 amino acids: CASSLEGRVTVNTEAFF. Here the CDR3 DNA reads TGTGCCAGCAGCTTAGAGGGAAGGGTGACAGTGAACACTGAAGCTTTCTTT. Full variable domain (missing parts from reference TRBV7-2 and TRBJ1-1): GAGVSQSPSNKVTEKGKDVELRCDPISGHTALYWYRQSLGQGLEFLIYFQGNSAPDKSGLPSDRFSAERTGGSVSTLTIQRTQQEDSAVYLCASSLEGRVTVNTEAFFGQGTRLTVV.

The rearrangement uses TRBV19 and TRBJ1-5; tentatively, D is TRBD1 (5 bases). The germline V and J ends were trimmed by 4 bases and 2 bases, with 12 bases remaining between them. The CDR3 length is 15 residues. Germline loops: CDR1 LNHDA, CDR2 SQIVND (reference sequence). CDR3 loop: CASSRLSRGNQPQHF. The CDR3 DNA reads TGTGCCAGTAGTAGGTTGTCCAGGGGCAATCAGCCCCAGCATTTT.

This clone was seen a handful of times. V and J are TRBV7-2 and TRBJ1-2; D is possibly TRBD1 (6 bases). This CDR3 contains 14 residues. Trimming took 6 bases from V and 7 from J, leaving 18 bases between them. Germline V lookup: CDR1 SGHTA, CDR2 FQGNSA. CDR3 bases: TGTGCCAGCAGTTCAAACAGGGTAGCGGGTGGCTACACCTTC. Residues: CASSSNRVAGGYTF.

The chain couples TRBV7-2 to TRBJ1-2; TRBD1 matches 8 bases. Germline V CDR1 and CDR2: SGHTA, FQGNSA. Trimming cost V 1 base and J 6 bases; bases outside gene matches: 4. CDR3 length: 14 amino acids. In DNA, the CDR3 is TGTGCCAGCAGCTTAGGGCAGGGGGCCGATGGCTACACCTTC. Its translation is CASSLGQGADGYTF.

The chain is built from TRBV6-5 and TRBJ1-1; D call uncertain. Trimming pared 5 bases from V and 0 bases from J, leaving 13 bases between. From germline, CDR1 is MNHEY and CDR2 SVGAGI. The CDR3 totals 15 residues. DNA of the CDR3: TGTGCCAGCAGTACCCACAGAACTTTGAACACTGAAGCTTTCTTT. Translated, it gives CASSTHRTLNTEAFF.

The chain uses TRBV27 and TRBJ1-2; no clear D. CDR1 is MNHEY, CDR2 SMNVEV, per germline (reference sequence). CDR3 length: 13 residues. Trimming shortened V by 7 bases and J by 3 bases, and 12 bases separated the two germline ends. In DNA form, the CDR3 reads TGTGCCAGCAAAAGGTCAGGCGACTATGGCTACACCTTC. Encoded protein: CASKRSGDYGYTF.

This chain connects TRBV24-1 to TRBJ2-2; TRBD2 aligns across 8 bases. Germline V gene sequence: CDR1 KGHDR, CDR2 SFDVKD. The CDR3 sequence is 16 residues long. Unmatched junction bases numbered 6, after V lost 5 bases and J lost 2 bases. This CDR3 reads CATSAGGPVNTGELFF. CDR3 nucleotides: TGTGCCACCAGTGCGGGGGGGCCGGTAAACACCGGGGAGCTGTTTTTT.

This chain connects TRBV27 to TRBJ1-2; 7 nucleotides align to TRBD1. V gave up 6 bases and J gave up 4 bases; unmatched junction bases: 11. Germline V gene data show CDR1 as MNHEY and CDR2 as SMNVEV (reference sequence). CDR3 length equals 15 residues. The CDR3 spells CASSGPRQGAYGYTF. CDR3 sequence (DNA): TGTGCCAGCAGCGGCCCTCGACAGGGCGCCTATGGCTACACCTTC.

This chain connects TRBV6-6 to TRBJ2-2, with 7 nucleotides matching TRBD2. This CDR3 contains 15 residues. Unmatched junction bases numbered 0, after V lost 2 bases and J lost 0 bases. CDR1 is MNHNY, CDR2 SVGAGI, per germline (reference sequence). DNA for the CDR3: TGTGCCAGCAGTTACGCGGGGGCGAACACCGGGGAGCTGTTTTTT. It encodes CASSYAGANTGELFF.